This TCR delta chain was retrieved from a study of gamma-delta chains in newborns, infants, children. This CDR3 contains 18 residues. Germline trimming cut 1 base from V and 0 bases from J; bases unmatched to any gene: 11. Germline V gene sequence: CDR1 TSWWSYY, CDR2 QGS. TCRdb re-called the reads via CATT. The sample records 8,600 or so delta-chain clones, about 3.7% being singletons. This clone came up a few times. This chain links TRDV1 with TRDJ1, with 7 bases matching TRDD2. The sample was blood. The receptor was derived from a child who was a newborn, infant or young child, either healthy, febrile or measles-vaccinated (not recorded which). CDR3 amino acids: CALGERSYVGPYTDKLIF. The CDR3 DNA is TGTGCTCTTGGGGAACGTTCCTACGTAGGACCGTACACCGATAAACTCATCTTT.